The 12 T cell receptor beta chains below were found in one sample sequenced in a study of blood T cell repertoires in COVID-19. Profiled with immunoSEQ multiplex PCR; TCRdb holds only in-frame clones, not every one. The data hold around 140,000 clones, with 82% observed a single time. The sample comprised peripheral blood. These receptors all stem from a human donor with acute or convalescent COVID-19. The donor label of this sample is uncertain.

The rearrangement uses TRBV30 and TRBJ2-7, with 7 bases aligning to TRBD1. The CDR3 sequence is 13 residues long. The germline CDR1 and CDR2 sequences are GTSNPN and SVGIG (reference sequence). Losses at the gene ends were 0 bases for V and 2 bases for J; bases not matched to a gene: 1. CDR3 protein: CAWSVRGPYEQYF. In DNA form, the CDR3 reads TGTGCCTGGAGTGTGAGGGGGCCCTACGAGCAGTACTTC.

The rearrangement links TRBV27 to TRBJ2-7, with 7 positions matching TRBD2. Losses at the gene ends were 5 bases for V and 4 bases for J; bases not matched to a gene: 8. The germline gives CDR1 MNHEY, CDR2 SMNVEV (reference sequence). The CDR3 is 14 amino acids. CDR3 sequence (DNA): TGTGCCAGCAGTCCCCGGGTGGGGGGGTACGAGCAGTACTTC. It codes for CASSPRVGGYEQYF.

In DNA, the CDR3 is TGTGCCAGCGGTTTACAGGGGGGGCATCAGCCCCAGCATTTT. It specifies CASGLQGGHQPQHF. The V call is TRBV7-2, the J call TRBJ1-5; 8 bases are shared with TRBD1. In germline, CDR1 is SGHTA, CDR2 FQGNSA. Unmatched junction bases numbered 8, after V lost 8 bases and J lost 5 bases. This CDR3 has 14 residues.

The chain uses TRBV3-1 (or the pseudogene TRBV3-2) and TRBJ1-1; the D is unclear. V lost 3 bases and J lost 4, with 6 bases in between. The CDR3 contains 12 residues. Germline V lookup: CDR1 LGHDT, CDR2 YNNKEL (reference sequence). The CDR3 DNA is TGTGCCAGCAGCCAGAGGGTCACTGAAGCTTTCTTT. Residues: CASSQRVTEAFF.

The V call is TRBV6-5, the J call TRBJ1-4, with D hard to call. The germline V gene encodes CDR1 MNHEY and CDR2 SVGAGI. V lost 0 bases to trimming and J lost 7 bases, with 12 bases between them. CDR3 length equals 15 residues. The CDR3 sequence: CASSYSQAGTEKLFF. As DNA, the CDR3 is TGTGCCAGCAGTTACTCGCAGGCCGGAACTGAAAAACTGTTTTTT.

The V and J genes are TRBV3-1 (or the pseudogene TRBV3-2) and TRBJ1-5; D is perhaps TRBD1 (6 bases). CDR3 length: 17 amino acids. Germline lookup yields CDR1 LGHDT and CDR2 YNNKEL (reference sequence). V was pared by 1 base and J by 8 bases, with 21 bases between. The CDR3 region is CASSQGRRTALGEPQHF. CDR3 nucleotides: TGTGCCAGCAGCCAAGGTAGAAGGACAGCTCTAGGGGAGCCCCAGCATTTT.

The J gene is TRBJ2-3, the V gene TRBV6-5; D uncertain. The CDR3 covers 13 residues. The V end lost 6 bases, the J end lost 4 bases, and 11 bases lay between the germline ends. From germline, CDR1 is MNHEY and CDR2 SVGAGI. Here the CDR3 DNA reads TGTGCCAGCAGCCTCCGGAGCGCAGATACGCAGTATTTT. Translated: CASSLRSADTQYF.

This chain links TRBV15 with TRBJ2-1, with TRBD2 as a possible D gene (7 bases). This CDR3 has 13 residues. V lost 9 bases, J lost 7 bases, and 16 bases lay in between. The germline CDR1 and CDR2 sequences are LNHNV and YYDKDF (reference sequence). In nucleotides, the CDR3 is TGTGCCACAAAAGGGGGGGCGTCAAATGAGCAGTTCTTC. Encoded protein: CATKGGASNEQFF.

The J gene is TRBJ2-3, the V gene TRBV11-3, with 11 bases lining up with TRBD1. The CDR3 has 15 amino acids. The germline CDR1 and CDR2 sequences are SGHNT and YENEEA. J was trimmed by 9 bases and V by 5 bases; bases with no gene match: 10. The CDR3 sequence is CASSRGTGGGGTQYF. CDR3 coding DNA: TGTGCCAGCAGCAGAGGGACAGGGGGAGGAGGAACGCAGTATTTT.

The V gene is TRBV18, the J gene TRBJ1-2; D gene unclear. CDR3 size: 13 residues. In germline, CDR1 is KGHSH, CDR2 LQKENI. V lost 3 bases, J lost 2 bases, and 7 bases lay in between. The CDR3 is CASSPGVNYGYTF. The DNA for the CDR3 is TGTGCCAGCTCACCCGGGGTAAACTATGGCTACACCTTC.

The chain joins TRBV30 to TRBJ2-5; D remains ambiguous. This CDR3 region has 12 residues. Germline lookup yields CDR1 GTSNPN and CDR2 SVGIG (reference sequence). Deletions cut 1 base from V and 4 bases from J, with 7 bases between. The CDR3 coding sequence is TGTGCCTGGAGTGCCGGGTTAGAGACCCAGTACTTC. Translated, it gives CAWSAGLETQYF.

CDR3 sequence (DNA): TGTGCCAGTAGTAAGGCGGGGGGCTACAATGAGCAGTTCTTC. This gives the protein CASSKAGGYNEQFF. V gene TRBV19 combines with J gene TRBJ2-1; 8 bases fit TRBD2. CDR1 is LNHDA and CDR2 is SQIVND in the germline V gene (reference sequence). The CDR3 has 14 amino acids. The junction had 2 bases not matched to a gene; V was cut back by 4 bases and J by 3 bases.